The entry that follows covers one T cell receptor beta chain sequence. Bulk TCR library preparation followed previously described methods with listed TCR primers. MiXCR, applied by TCRdb to the PCR reads, yields one record per CDR3 protein. In the table there are some 320,000 distinct CDR3 sequences, about 20% of which are singletons. The source of the sample is a study of molecular identifiers for immune sequencing clone quantification. On the study more broadly: Four portions were sequenced after RNA from around 20,000 or 100,000 naive CD8 cells was split five ways in replicates.

Germline assignment: CDR1 SNHLY and CDR2 FYNNEI. This CDR3 comprises 17 residues. V was pared by 7 bases and J by 2 bases, with 23 bases between. The clonotype comes from a human donor in good health. Some libraries in this study had Jurkat cell RNA spiked in. This chain links TRBV2 with TRBJ1-2, with a tentative D call TRBD1 (5 bases). Sample: naive CD8+ T cells from blood, with Jurkat cell RNA spiked in. Regarding subset: FACS-sorted CD8+CD4-CCR7+CD45RA+ naive T cells. CDR3 residues: CASILQSEGKGNYGYTF. Here the CDR3 DNA reads TGTGCCAGCATACTACAATCCGAGGGGAAGGGGAACTATGGCTACACCTTC.